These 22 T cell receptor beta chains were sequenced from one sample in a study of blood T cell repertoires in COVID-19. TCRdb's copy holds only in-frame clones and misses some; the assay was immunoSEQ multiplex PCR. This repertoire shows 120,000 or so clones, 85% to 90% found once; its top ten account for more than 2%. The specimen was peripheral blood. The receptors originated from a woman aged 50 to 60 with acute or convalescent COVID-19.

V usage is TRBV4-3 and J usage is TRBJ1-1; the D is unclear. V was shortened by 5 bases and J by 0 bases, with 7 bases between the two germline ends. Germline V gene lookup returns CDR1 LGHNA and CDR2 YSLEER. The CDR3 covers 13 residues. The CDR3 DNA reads TGCGCCAGCAGCACCACAGTGAACACTGAAGCTTTCTTT. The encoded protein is CASSTTVNTEAFF.

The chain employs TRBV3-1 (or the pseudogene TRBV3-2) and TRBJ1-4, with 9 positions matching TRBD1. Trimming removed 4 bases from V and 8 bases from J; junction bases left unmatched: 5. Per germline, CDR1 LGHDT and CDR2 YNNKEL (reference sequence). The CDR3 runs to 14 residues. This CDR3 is CASSLGDRGEKLFF. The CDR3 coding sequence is TGTGCCAGCAGCCTCGGAGACAGGGGGGAAAAACTGTTTTTT.

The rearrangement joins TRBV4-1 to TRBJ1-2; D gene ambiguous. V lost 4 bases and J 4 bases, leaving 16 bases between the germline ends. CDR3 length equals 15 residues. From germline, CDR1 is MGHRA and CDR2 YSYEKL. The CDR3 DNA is TGCGCCAGCAGCCCCCAGAAGTCGGGGAGCTATGGCTACACCTTC. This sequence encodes CASSPQKSGSYGYTF.

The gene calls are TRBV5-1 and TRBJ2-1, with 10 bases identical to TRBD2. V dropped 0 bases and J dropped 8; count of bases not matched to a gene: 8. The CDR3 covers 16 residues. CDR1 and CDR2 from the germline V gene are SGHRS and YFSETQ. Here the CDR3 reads CASSLARRLAGDEQFF. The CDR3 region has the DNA TGCGCCAGCAGCTTGGCCCGGCGGCTAGCGGGAGATGAGCAGTTCTTC.

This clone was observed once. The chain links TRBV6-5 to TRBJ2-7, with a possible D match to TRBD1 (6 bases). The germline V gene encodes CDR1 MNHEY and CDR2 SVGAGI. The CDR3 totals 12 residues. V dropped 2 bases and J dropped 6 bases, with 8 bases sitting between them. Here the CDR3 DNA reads TGTGCCAGCAGTTACGGGGACACCGAGCAGTACTTC. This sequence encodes CASSYGDTEQYF.

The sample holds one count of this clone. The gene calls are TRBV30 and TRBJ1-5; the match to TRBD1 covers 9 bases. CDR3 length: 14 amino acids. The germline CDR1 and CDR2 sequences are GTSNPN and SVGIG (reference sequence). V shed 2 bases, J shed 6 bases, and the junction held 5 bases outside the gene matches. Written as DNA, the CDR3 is TGTGCCTGGAGTAAAAAGGGACAGGGTCAGCCCCAGCATTTT. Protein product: CAWSKKGQGQPQHF.

CDR3 region: CAIRGAWGTKQYF. CDR3 sequence (DNA): TGTGCCATCAGGGGGGCGTGGGGGACAAAGCAGTACTTC. The chain carries TRBV10-3 and TRBJ2-7, with D possibly matching TRBD1 (6 bases). Trimming pared 6 bases from V and 8 bases from J, leaving 17 bases between. The CDR3 extends over 13 amino acids. Per germline, CDR1 ENHRY and CDR2 SYGVKD.

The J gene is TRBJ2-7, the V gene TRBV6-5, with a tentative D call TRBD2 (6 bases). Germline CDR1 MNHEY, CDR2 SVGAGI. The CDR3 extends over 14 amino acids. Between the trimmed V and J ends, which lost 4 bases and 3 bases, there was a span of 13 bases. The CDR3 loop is CASSLTGDIYEQYF. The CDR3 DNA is TGTGCCAGCAGTTTGACGGGGGATATCTACGAGCAGTACTTC.

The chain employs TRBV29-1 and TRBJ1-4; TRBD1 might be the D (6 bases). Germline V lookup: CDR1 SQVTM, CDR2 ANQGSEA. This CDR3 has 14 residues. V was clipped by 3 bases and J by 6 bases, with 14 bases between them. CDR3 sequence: CSVEETGWDEKLFF. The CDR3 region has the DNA TGCAGCGTTGAGGAAACAGGGTGGGATGAAAAACTGTTTTTT.

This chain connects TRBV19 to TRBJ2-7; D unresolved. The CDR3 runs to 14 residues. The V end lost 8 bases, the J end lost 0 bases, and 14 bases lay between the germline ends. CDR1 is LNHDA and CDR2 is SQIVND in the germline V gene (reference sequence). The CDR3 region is CASRPLPSSYEQYF. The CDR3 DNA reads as TGTGCCAGTCGCCCACTCCCAAGCTCCTACGAGCAGTACTTC.

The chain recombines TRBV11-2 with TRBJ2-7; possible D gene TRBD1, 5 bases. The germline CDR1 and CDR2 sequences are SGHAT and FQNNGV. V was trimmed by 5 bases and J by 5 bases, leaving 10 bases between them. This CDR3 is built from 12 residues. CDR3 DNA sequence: TGTGCCAGCAGCCCTCGCAGGGACGAGCAGTACTTC. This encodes CASSPRRDEQYF. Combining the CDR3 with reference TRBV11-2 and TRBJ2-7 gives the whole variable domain EAGVAQSPRYKIIEKRQSVAFWCNPISGHATLYWYQQILGQGPKLLIQFQNNGVVDDSQLPKDRFSAERLKGVDSTLKIQPAKLEDSAVYLCASSPRRDEQYFGPGTRLTVT.

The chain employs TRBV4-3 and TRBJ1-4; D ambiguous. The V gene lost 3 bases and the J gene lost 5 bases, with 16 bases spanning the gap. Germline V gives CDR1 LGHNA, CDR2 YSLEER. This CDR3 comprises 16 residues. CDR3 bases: TGCGCCAGCAGCCAGTTGGTGGGCTCTGGAAATGAAAAACTGTTTTTT. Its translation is CASSQLVGSGNEKLFF.

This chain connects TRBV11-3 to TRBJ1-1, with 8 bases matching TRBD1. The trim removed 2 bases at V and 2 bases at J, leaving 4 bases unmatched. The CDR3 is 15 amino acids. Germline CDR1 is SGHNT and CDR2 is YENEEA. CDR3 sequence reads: CASSLRDRGNTEAFF. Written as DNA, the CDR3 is TGTGCCAGCAGCTTAAGAGACAGGGGCAACACTGAAGCTTTCTTT.

CDR3 protein: CASSLIGLNQPQHF. The CDR3 DNA reads TGTGCCAGCAGCTTGATTGGCCTCAATCAGCCCCAGCATTTT. V and J are TRBV5-6 and TRBJ1-5, with D hard to call. The V end was cut by 1 base, the J end by 3 bases, with 8 bases between. The CDR3 has 14 amino acids. CDR1 and CDR2 from the germline V gene are SGHDT and YYEEEE. The complete variable domain, with remaining parts taken from reference TRBV5-6 and TRBJ1-5, reads DAGVTQSPTHLIKTRGQQVTLRCSPKSGHDTVSWYQQALGQGPQFIFQYYEEEERQRGNFPDRFSGHQFPNYSSELNVNALLLGDSALYLCASSLIGLNQPQHFGDGTRLSIL.

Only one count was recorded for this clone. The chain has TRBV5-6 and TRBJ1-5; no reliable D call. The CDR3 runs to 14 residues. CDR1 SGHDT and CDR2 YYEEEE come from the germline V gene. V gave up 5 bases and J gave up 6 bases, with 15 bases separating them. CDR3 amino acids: CASSYRARGQPQHF. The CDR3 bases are TGTGCCAGCAGTTACCGGGCTCGGGGTCAGCCCCAGCATTTT.

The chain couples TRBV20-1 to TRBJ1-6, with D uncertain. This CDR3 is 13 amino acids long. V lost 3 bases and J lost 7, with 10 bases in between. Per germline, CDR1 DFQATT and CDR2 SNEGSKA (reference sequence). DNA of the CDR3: TGCAGTGCTAGTAATGAACAGAATTCACCCCTCCACTTT. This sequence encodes CSASNEQNSPLHF.

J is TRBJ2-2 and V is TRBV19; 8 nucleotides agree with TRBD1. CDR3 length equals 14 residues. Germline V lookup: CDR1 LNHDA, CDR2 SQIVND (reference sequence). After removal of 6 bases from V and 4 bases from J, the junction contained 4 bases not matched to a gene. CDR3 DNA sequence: TGTGCCAGTAGCGACAGGGGCAGCACCGGGGAGCTGTTTTTT. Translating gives CASSDRGSTGELFF.

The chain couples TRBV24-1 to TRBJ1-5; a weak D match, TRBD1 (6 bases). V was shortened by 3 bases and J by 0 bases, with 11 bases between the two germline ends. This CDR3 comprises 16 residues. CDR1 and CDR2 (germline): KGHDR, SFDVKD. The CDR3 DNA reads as TGTGCCACCAGTGATCCGGGGACAACTAGCAATCAGCCCCAGCATTTT. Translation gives CATSDPGTTSNQPQHF.

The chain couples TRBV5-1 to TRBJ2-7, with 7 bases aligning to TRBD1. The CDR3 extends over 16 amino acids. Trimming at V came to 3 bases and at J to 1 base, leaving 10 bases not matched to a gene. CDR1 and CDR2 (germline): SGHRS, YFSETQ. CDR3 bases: TGCGCCAGCAGCTCGAACCGACAGGGTGGATCCTACGAGCAGTACTTC. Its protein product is CASSSNRQGGSYEQYF.

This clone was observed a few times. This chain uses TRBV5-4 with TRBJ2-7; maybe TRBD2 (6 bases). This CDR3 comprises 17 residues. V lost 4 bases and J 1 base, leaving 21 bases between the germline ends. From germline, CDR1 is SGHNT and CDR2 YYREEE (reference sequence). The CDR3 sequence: CASSTGGGKGPSYEQYF. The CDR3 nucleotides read TGTGCCAGCAGCACCGGTGGAGGGAAGGGACCATCCTACGAGCAGTACTTC.

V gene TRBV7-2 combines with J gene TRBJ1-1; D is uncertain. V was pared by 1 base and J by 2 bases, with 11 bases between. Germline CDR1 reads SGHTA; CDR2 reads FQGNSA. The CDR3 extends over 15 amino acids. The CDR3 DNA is TGTGCCAGCAGCTTAGTAGGAGGCCTCAACACTGAAGCTTTCTTT. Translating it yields CASSLVGGLNTEAFF.

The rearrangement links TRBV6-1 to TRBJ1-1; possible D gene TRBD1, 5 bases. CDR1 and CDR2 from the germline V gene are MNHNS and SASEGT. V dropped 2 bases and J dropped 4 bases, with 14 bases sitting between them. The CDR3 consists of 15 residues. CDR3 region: CASSELGGTGTEAFF. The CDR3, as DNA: TGTGCCAGCAGTGAACTCGGGGGGACGGGCACTGAAGCTTTCTTT.